This T cell receptor beta chain comes out of a study of regulatory T cells in long-lasting Graves disease. Construction of TCR beta libraries relied on iRepertoire HTBI primers and on Arm-PCR targeting CDR3 regions. A single record per CDR3 protein comes from TCRdb applying MiXCR to the multiplex PCR reads. The sample lists almost 450,000 distinct CDR3 sequences; about a sixth were seen once. Germline lookup yields CDR1 ENHRY and CDR2 SYGVKD. Trimming took off 0 bases at V and 5 bases at J, with 10 bases between the two ends. This CDR3 contains 14 residues. This clonotype was seen only a few times. Specified time point: newly diagnosed GD, antithyroid drugs for less than 3 months. After RNA was extracted from PBMCs, the TCR library was made from it. The sample was also linked to a second study, of T cells in Graves' hyperthyroidism and ophthalmopathy. As that report states: The HTBI primer set was used in a first-round RT-PCR of the TCR CDR3.

The source was peripheral blood mononuclear cells (PBMCs), collected at new diagnosis, from a patient treated with antithyroid drugs. The V call is TRBV10-3, the J call TRBJ2-5; D might be TRBD2 (5 bases). The sequence derives from a woman aged 30 to 39 with Graves disease. The CDR3 DNA follows: TGTGCCATCAGTGAGTCGAGGGAAGAGGAGACCCAGTACTTC. This sequence encodes CAISESREEETQYF.